This is a list of T cell receptor beta chains from one sample in a study of cytomegalovirus exposure and HLA in healthy donors. Profiling relied on immunoSEQ multiplex PCR, and the TCRdb table lists in-frame clones only, not all of them. This sample has about 140,000 clones, with 76% found just once. The sample was PBMCs. The receptors here all came from a man aged 40-55 years in good health and CMV-seronegative. Each CDR3 is given with its conserved first and last residue. The D gene is left open where the match is weak. Only some rows state a clone size, as once, few, many or a class for expanded clones.

>TRBD2|NA|TRBJ2-7|TRBV4-1
TGCGCCAGCAGCCACGGACTAGCGGTCTCCTACGAGCAGTACTTC
CASSHGLAVSYEQYF
>NA|NA|TRBJ1-2|TRBV18
TGTGCCAGCTCACCACCAAGGGGGAACTATGGCTACACCTTC
CASSPPRGNYGYTF
>TRBD1|few|TRBJ2-1|TRBV9
TGTGCCAGCAGCCCTGTTACGGGACAGGGGAACAATGAGCAGTTCTTC
CASSPVTGQGNNEQFF
>NA|NA|TRBJ1-3|TRBV2
TGTGCCAGCATACTCGACTCTGGAAACACCATATATTTT
CASILDSGNTIYF
>TRBD2|NA|TRBJ2-2|TRBV9
TGTGCCAGCAGCCGTAGAAATATGTTGGGACTAGCGGGAGCAAGCGGGGAGCTGTTTTTT
CASSRRNMLGLAGASGELFF
>NA|few|TRBJ1-1|TRBV30
TGTGCCTGGAGTGTTTCGCAGGGTGAAGCTTTCTTT
CAWSVSQGEAFF
>NA|few|TRBJ2-3|TRBV7-7
TGTGCCAGCAGCCCAGGGGGGACGTTGGTCACAGATACGCAGTATTTT
CASSPGGTLVTDTQYF
>NA|NA|TRBJ2-7|TRBV25-1
TGTGCCAGCAGTGTCGGACAGCTCGAGCAGTACTTC
CASSVGQLEQYF
>NA|NA|TRBJ1-2|TRBV6-1
TGTGCCAGCAGTATAGATAGAGCGGGGAACTATGGCTACACCTTC
CASSIDRAGNYGYTF
>TRBD1|NA|TRBJ2-7|TRBV5-4
TGTGCCAGCAGCATAGGCAGGGGGCGCACCTACGAGCAGTACTTC
CASSIGRGRTYEQYF
>TRBD2|NA|TRBJ2-3|TRBV29-1
TGCAGCGTTGTCGGGGGACTAGCGGGAGTTCGGGTGCCAGATACGCAGTATTTT
CSVVGGLAGVRVPDTQYF
>NA|NA|TRBJ2-3|TRBV7-3
TGTGCCAGCAGCTTAGGGCCCACAGATACGCAGTATTTT
CASSLGPTDTQYF
>NA|NA|TRBJ1-1|TRBV30
TGTGCCTGGGGGGCGGACGGCACTGAAGCTTTCTTT
CAWGADGTEAFF
>NA|once|TRBJ2-4|TRBV30
TGTGCCTGGAGTGTACAGTTAGTGTCAGGGCTGGCCAAAAACATTCAGTACTTC
CAWSVQLVSGLAKNIQYF
>TRBD2|NA|TRBJ2-3|TRBV19
TGTGCCAGTAGTCCGACTAGCGGGAGTACAGATACGCAGTATTTT
CASSPTSGSTDTQYF
>NA|NA|TRBJ1-1|TRBV19
TGTGCCAGTAGTATAGCGGTGAACACTGAAGCTTTCTTT
CASSIAVNTEAFF
>TRBD1|NA|TRBJ1-1|TRBV10-3
TGTGCCATCAGCCACCGGACAGGGGAGAACACTGAAGCTTTCTTT
CAISHRTGENTEAFF
>TRBD2|few|TRBJ2-1|TRBV7-2
TGTGCCAGCAGCTTACGGGGAACTAGCGGGAGGGAAGTCAATGAGCAGTTCTTC
CASSLRGTSGREVNEQFF
>TRBD1|NA|TRBJ2-5|TRBV13
TGTGCCAGCAGCGTGGACAGGGGAGGGGAGACCCAGTACTTC
CASSVDRGGETQYF
>TRBD1|NA|TRBJ1-2|TRBV11-2
TGTGCCAGCAGCTTAACAGGGGCCAACTATGGCTACACCTTC
CASSLTGANYGYTF
>TRBD1|NA|TRBJ1-2|TRBV5-4
TGTGCCAGCAGCTTGGCCTCGGGACAGAACTATGGTTACACCTTC
CASSLASGQNYGYTF
>NA|NA|TRBJ1-2|TRBV5-4
TGTGCCAGCAGCTTGGTTTCGGGACAAGGCGGCTACACCTTC
CASSLVSGQGGYTF